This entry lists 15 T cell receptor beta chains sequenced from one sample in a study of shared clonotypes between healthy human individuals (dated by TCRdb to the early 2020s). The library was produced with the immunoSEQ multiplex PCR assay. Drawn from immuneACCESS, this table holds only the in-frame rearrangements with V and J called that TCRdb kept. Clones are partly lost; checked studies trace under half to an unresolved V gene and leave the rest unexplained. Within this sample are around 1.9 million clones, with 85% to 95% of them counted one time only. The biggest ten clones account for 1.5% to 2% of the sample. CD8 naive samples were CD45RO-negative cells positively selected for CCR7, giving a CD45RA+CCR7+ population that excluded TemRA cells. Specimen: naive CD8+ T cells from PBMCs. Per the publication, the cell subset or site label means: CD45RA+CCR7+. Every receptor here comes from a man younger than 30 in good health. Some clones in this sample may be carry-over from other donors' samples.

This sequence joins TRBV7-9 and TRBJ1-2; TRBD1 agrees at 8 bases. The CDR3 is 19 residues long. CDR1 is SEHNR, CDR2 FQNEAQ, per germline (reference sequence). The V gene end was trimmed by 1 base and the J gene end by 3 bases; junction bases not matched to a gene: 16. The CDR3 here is CASSLVSRQGKLEYYGYTF. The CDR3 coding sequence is TGTGCCAGCAGCTTAGTATCGAGACAGGGGAAATTGGAGTACTATGGCTACACCTTC.

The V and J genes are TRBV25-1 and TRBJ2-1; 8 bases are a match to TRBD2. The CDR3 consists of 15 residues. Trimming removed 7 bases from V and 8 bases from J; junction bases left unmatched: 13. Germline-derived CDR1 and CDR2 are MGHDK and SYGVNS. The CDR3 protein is CASTKRGGFPHEQFF. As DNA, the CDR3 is TGTGCCAGCACTAAACGGGGGGGATTCCCCCATGAGCAGTTCTTC.

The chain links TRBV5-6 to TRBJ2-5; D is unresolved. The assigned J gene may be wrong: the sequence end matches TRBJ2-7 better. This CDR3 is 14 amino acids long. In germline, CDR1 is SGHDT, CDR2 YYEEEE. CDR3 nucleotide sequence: TGTGCCAGCAGCTTCCAGCGACAAACCTACGAGCAGTACTTC. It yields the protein CASSFQRQTYEQYF.

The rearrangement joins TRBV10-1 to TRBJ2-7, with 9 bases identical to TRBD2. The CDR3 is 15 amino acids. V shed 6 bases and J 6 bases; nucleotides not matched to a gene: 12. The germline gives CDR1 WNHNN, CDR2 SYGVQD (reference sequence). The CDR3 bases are TGCGCCAGCAGCCCCGCGGCTAGCGGGATTCGCGAGCAGTACTTC. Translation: CASSPAASGIREQYF.

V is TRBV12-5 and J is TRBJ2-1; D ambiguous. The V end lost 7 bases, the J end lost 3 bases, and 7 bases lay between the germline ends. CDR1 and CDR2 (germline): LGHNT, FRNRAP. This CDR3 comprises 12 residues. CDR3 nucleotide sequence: TGTGCTAGTGCTTTCCACTACAATGAGCAGTTCTTC. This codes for CASAFHYNEQFF.

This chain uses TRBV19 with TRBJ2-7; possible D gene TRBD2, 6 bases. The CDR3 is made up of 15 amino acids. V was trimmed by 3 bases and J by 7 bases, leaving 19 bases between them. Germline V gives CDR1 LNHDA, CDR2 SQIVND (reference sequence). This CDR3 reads CASSIGPAGSPEQYF. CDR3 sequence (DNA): TGTGCCAGTAGTATTGGGCCAGCGGGCTCGCCTGAGCAGTACTTC.

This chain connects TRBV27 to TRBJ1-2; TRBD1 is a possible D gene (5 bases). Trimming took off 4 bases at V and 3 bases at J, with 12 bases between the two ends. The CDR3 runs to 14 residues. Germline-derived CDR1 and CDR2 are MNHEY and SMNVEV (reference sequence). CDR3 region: CASSSNWGDYGYTF. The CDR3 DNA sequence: TGTGCCAGCAGTTCTAATTGGGGGGACTATGGCTACACCTTC.

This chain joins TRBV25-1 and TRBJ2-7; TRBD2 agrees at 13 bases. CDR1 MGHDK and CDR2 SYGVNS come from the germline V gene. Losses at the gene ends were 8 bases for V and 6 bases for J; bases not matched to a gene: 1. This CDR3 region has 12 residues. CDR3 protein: CASGLAGAEQYF. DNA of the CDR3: TGTGCCAGCGGACTAGCGGGGGCCGAGCAGTACTTC.

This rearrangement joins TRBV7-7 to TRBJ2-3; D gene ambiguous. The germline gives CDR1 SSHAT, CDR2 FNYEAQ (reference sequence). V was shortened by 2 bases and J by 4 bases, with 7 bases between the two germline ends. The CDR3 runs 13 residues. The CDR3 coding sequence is TGTGCCAGCAGCTTATATATTGCAGATACGCAGTATTTT. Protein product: CASSLYIADTQYF. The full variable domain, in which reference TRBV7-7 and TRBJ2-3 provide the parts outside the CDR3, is GAGVSQSPRYKVTKRGQDVTLRCDPISSHATLYWYQQALGQGPEFLTYFNYEAQPDKSGLPSDRFSAERPEGSISTLTIQRTEQRDSAMYRCASSLYIADTQYFGPGTRLTVL.

In DNA form, the CDR3 reads TGTGCCAGCAGTTTCGCACCTCCACCCTACGAGCAGTACTTC. Protein: CASSFAPPPYEQYF. V is TRBV28 and J is TRBJ2-7; D is ambiguous. Germline CDR1 MDHEN, CDR2 SYDVKM. The CDR3 spans 14 residues. V was cut by 3 bases and J by 2 bases, with 11 bases left in between.

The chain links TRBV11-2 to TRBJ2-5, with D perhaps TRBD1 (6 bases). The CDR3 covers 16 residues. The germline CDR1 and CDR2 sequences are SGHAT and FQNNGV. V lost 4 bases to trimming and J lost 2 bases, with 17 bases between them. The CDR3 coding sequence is TGTGCCAGCAGCTACACGGACAGCTGGCTTCAAGAGACCCAGTACTTC. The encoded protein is CASSYTDSWLQETQYF.

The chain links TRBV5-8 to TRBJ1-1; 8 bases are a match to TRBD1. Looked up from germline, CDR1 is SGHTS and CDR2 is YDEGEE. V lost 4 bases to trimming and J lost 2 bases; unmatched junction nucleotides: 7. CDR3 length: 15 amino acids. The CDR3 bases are TGTGCCAGCAGCATCGGGACAGGACCTAACACTGAAGCTTTCTTT. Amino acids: CASSIGTGPNTEAFF.

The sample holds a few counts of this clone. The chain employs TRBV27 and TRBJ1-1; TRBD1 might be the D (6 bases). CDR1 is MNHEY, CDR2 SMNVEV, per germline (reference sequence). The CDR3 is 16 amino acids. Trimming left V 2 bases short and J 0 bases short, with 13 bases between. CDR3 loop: CASSLGARGMNTEAFF. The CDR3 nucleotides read TGTGCCAGCAGTTTAGGGGCCAGGGGCATGAACACTGAAGCTTTCTTT.

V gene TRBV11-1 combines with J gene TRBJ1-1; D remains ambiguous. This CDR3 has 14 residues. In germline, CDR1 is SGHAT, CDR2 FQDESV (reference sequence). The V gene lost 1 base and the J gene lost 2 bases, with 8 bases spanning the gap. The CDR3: CASSLGVLNTEAFF. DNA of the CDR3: TGTGCCAGCAGCTTAGGCGTCCTCAACACTGAAGCTTTCTTT. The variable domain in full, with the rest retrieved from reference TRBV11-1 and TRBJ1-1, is EAEVAQSPRYKITEKSQAVAFWCDPISGHATLYWYRQILGQGPELLVQFQDESVVDDSQLPKDRFSAERLKGVDSTLKIQPAELGDSAMYLCASSLGVLNTEAFFGQGTRLTVV.

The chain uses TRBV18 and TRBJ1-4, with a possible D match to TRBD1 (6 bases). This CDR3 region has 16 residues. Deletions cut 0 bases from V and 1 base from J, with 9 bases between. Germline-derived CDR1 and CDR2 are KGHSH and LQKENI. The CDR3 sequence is CASSPPRGETNEKLFF. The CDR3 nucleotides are TGTGCCAGCTCACCACCCAGGGGCGAAACTAATGAAAAACTGTTTTTT.